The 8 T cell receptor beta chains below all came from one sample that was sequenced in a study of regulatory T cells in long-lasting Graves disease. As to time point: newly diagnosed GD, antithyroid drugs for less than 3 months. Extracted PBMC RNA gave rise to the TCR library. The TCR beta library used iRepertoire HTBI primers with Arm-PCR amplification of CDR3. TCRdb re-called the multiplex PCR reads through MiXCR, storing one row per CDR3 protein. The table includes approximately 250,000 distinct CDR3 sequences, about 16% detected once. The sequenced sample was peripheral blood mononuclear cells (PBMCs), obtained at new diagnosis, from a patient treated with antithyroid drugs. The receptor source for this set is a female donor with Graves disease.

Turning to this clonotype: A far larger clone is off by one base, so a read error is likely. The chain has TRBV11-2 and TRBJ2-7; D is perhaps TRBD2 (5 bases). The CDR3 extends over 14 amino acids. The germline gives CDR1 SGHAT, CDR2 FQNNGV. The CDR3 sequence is CASSSNRVDYERYF. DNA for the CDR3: TGTGCCAGCAGCTCGAACCGGGTCGACTACGAGCGGTACTTC.

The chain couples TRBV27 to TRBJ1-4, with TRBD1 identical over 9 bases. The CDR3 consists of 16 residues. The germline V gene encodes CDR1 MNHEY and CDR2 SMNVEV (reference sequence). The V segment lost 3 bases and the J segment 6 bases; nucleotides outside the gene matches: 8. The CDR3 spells CASSLYPGQGYEKLFF. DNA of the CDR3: TGTGCCAGCAGTTTGTATCCGGGACAGGGATATGAAAAACTGTTTTTT.

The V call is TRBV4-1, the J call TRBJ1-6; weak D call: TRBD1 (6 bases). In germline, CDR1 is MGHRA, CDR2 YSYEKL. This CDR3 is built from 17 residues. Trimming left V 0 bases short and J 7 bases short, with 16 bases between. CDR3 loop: CASSQEWGGPPNSPLHF. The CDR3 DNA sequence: TGCGCCAGCAGCCAAGAGTGGGGGGGCCCCCCGAATTCACCCCTCCACTTT.

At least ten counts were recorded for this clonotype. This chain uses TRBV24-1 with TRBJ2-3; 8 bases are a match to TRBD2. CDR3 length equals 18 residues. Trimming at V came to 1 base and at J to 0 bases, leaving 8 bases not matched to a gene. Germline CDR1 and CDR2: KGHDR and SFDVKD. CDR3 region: CATSDFSGPSGSTDTQYF. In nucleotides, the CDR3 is TGTGCCACCAGTGATTTCTCCGGCCCTAGCGGGAGCACAGATACGCAGTATTTT.

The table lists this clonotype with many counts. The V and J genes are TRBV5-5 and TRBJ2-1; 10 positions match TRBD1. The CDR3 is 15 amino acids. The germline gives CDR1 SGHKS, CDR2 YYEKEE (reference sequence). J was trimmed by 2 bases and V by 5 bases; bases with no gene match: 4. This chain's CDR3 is CASSRGTGAYNEQFF. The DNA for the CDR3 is TGTGCCAGCAGTAGGGGGACAGGGGCCTACAATGAGCAGTTCTTC.

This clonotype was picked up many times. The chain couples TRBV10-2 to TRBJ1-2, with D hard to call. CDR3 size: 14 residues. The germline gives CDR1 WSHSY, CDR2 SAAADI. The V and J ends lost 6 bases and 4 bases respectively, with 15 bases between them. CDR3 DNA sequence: TGCGCCAGCAGGAGCTCCGGAGGAGGCTATGGCTACACCTTC. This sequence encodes CASRSSGGGYGYTF.

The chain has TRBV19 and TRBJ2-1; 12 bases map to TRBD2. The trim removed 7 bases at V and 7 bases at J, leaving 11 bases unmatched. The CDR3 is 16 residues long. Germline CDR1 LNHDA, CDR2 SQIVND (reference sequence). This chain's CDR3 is CASTPSGRGVGNEQFF. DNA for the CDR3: TGTGCCAGTACGCCTAGCGGGAGGGGGGTGGGGAATGAGCAGTTCTTC.

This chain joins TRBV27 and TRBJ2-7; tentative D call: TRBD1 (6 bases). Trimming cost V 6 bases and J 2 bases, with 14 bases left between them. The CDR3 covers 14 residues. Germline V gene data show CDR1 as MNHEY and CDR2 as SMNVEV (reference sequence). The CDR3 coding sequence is TGTGCCAGCAGGGGGGTAGGGGGAACCTACGAGCAGTACTTC. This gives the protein CASRGVGGTYEQYF.